Shown below are 27 T cell receptor beta chains from a single sample sequenced in a study of identical twins. TCRdb processed the 5' RACE reads anew with MiXCR; each CDR3 protein has one entry. The sample has fewer than 500,000 distinct CDR3 sequences, 13% to 15% seen once. The same specimen was also included in a second study, on yellow fever vaccine responses in identical twins.

The source material was CD4+ T cells sorted from blood. The receptors shown here come from a woman younger than 35 in good health.

Regarding this clonotype: Germline is not matched at one junction end, which may reflect a read error. This chain connects TRBV16 to TRBJ2-7; D gene uncertain. The germline V gene has CDR1 KGHSY and CDR2 FQNENV. The CDR3 runs 12 residues. CDR3 sequence: CASSQGQGFGSF. The CDR3 nucleotides read TGTGCCAGCAGCCAAGGTCAAGGTTTTGGCAGCTTC.

This clonotype was found a few times. The chain is built from TRBV6-1 and TRBJ2-7; a possible D gene is TRBD1 (6 bases). V was shortened by 6 bases and J by 3 bases, with 12 bases between the two germline ends. The CDR3 is made up of 13 amino acids. The germline CDR1 and CDR2 sequences are MNHNS and SASEGT. The CDR3 region has the DNA TGTGCCAGCAGGAACGGACAGCACTACGAGCAGTACTTC. Its translation is CASRNGQHYEQYF.

The rearrangement uses TRBV4-2 and TRBJ2-1; 11 bases line up with TRBD2. V lost 5 bases, J lost 7 bases, and 19 bases stayed unmatched. This CDR3 region has 19 residues. Per the germline V gene, CDR1 is LGHNA and CDR2 is YNFKEQ. This chain's CDR3 is CASSGPGLAERGGGNEQFF. The DNA of the CDR3 is TGTGCCAGCAGCGGGCCGGGACTAGCGGAGAGGGGGGGCGGGAATGAGCAGTTCTTC.

This clonotype was observed many times. The chain links TRBV7-2 to TRBJ2-7, with TRBD2 identical over 11 bases. Germline CDR1 reads SGHTA; CDR2 reads FQGNSA. V dropped 5 bases and J dropped 3; count of bases not matched to a gene: 6. There are 15 residues in the CDR3. This chain's CDR3 is CASSLSGTSGYEQYF. Written as DNA, the CDR3 is TGTGCCAGCAGCCTTTCCGGGACTAGCGGCTACGAGCAGTACTTC.

The V and J genes are TRBV10-3 and TRBJ2-3, with D tentatively TRBD1 (6 bases). Trimming took 3 bases from V and 2 from J, leaving 9 bases between them. The CDR3 covers 14 residues. Germline CDR1 is ENHRY and CDR2 is SYGVKD. The CDR3: CAISERTVTDTQYF. The CDR3 DNA sequence: TGTGCCATCAGTGAACGGACAGTCACAGATACGCAGTATTTT.

The CDR3 spells CATSSWGGGRNEQFF. DNA of the CDR3: TGTGCCACCAGCTCCTGGGGGGGCGGTAGGAATGAGCAGTTCTTC. The chain links TRBV15 to TRBJ2-1; weak D call: TRBD2 (7 bases). CDR1 and CDR2 from the germline V gene are LNHNV and YYDKDF (reference sequence). This CDR3 contains 15 residues. Trimming left V 5 bases short and J 7 bases short, with 18 bases between.

The chain combines TRBV2 with TRBJ2-1; D remains ambiguous. Trimming stripped 1 base from V and 5 bases from J, with 9 bases between. Germline CDR1 reads SNHLY; CDR2 reads FYNNEI. There are 14 residues in the CDR3. CDR3 in amino acids: CASSEVPLNNEQFF. CDR3 nucleotide sequence: TGTGCCAGCAGTGAAGTCCCCCTAAACAATGAGCAGTTCTTC.

This chain uses TRBV1 with TRBJ2-1; TRBD2 is taken as the D call from the table, unchecked against the DNA. TRBV1 is listed as a pseudogene. The CDR3 is 18 amino acids. The CDR3 reads CTSSHWLAGTISYNEQFF. In DNA, the CDR3 is TGCACCAGCAGCCATTGGCTAGCGGGAACTATTTCCTACAATGAGCAGTTCTTC.

The chain uses TRBV3-1 and TRBJ2-1, with D possibly being TRBD2 (6 bases). V lost 1 base and J lost 1, with 11 bases in between. The germline CDR1 and CDR2 sequences are LGHDT and YNNKEL (reference sequence). The CDR3 spans 16 residues. CDR3 nucleotide sequence: TGTGCCAGCAGCCAAGTAGGGCGGGGATCCTACAATGAGCAGTTCTTC. This translates into CASSQVGRGSYNEQFF.

In this sample, this clonotype turned up a few times. The chain recombines TRBV20-1 with TRBJ1-1, with TRBD1 identical over 8 bases. Germline trimming cut 6 bases from V and 5 bases from J; bases unmatched to any gene: 8. The length of the CDR3 is 13 residues. The germline gives CDR1 DFQATT, CDR2 SNEGSKA (reference sequence). The CDR3 here is CSAGTGGVTEAFF. CDR3 nucleotide sequence: TGCAGTGCCGGAACAGGGGGAGTTACTGAAGCTTTCTTT.

The V call is TRBV6-1, the J call TRBJ2-7; 11 positions agree with TRBD1. V lost 6 bases, J lost 4 bases, and 8 bases stayed unmatched. CDR1 and CDR2 from the germline V gene are MNHNS and SASEGT. The CDR3 contains 15 residues. The CDR3 sequence: CASSTGQGANYEQYF. The CDR3 DNA follows: TGTGCCAGCAGCACCGGACAGGGGGCGAATTACGAGCAGTACTTC.

The chain joins TRBV6-1 to TRBJ2-5; maybe TRBD2 (6 bases). The length of the CDR3 is 14 residues. V lost 5 bases and J lost 0, with 10 bases in between. Germline CDR1 reads MNHNS; CDR2 reads SASEGT. The CDR3 loop is CASSPGTHQETQYF. CDR3 DNA sequence: TGTGCCAGCAGTCCCGGGACTCACCAAGAGACCCAGTACTTC.

The rearrangement joins TRBV12-3 or TRBV12-4 to TRBJ2-3; D call uncertain. V gave up 6 bases and J gave up 4 bases, with 20 bases separating them. The CDR3 is 16 amino acids. The CDR3 DNA reads as TGTGCCAGCAGGTGGGGATCCACTACTGTCCCAGATACGCAGTATTTT. Amino acids: CASRWGSTTVPDTQYF.

This clonotype showed up many times. The chain joins TRBV10-3 to TRBJ2-5, with D possibly being TRBD2 (5 bases). From germline, CDR1 is ENHRY and CDR2 SYGVKD. The CDR3 totals 12 residues. V lost 4 bases and J 5 bases, leaving 8 bases between the germline ends. The CDR3 bases are TGTGCCATCAGTGTGGGAGCGGAGACCCAGTACTTC. This sequence encodes CAISVGAETQYF.

In its sample, this clonotype was seen a few times. The V gene is TRBV6-2 or TRBV6-3, the J gene TRBJ2-3, with 7 bases lining up with TRBD2. CDR3 length: 16 residues. Unmatched junction bases numbered 7, after V lost 2 bases and J lost 2 bases. The germline V gene has CDR1 MNHEY and CDR2 SVGEGT. In nucleotides, the CDR3 is TGTGCCAGCAGTTACGAAGCGGGACGACACACAGATACGCAGTATTTT. This gives the protein CASSYEAGRHTDTQYF.

This sequence joins TRBV7-6 and TRBJ2-7; possibly TRBD1 or TRBD2 for D (6 bases each). The germline CDR1 and CDR2 sequences are SGHVS and FNYEAQ. Trimming cost V 1 base and J 2 bases, with 15 bases left between them. The CDR3 contains 16 residues. CDR3 nucleotides: TGTGCCAGCAGCTTAGTTGGGGGGACACAACCCTACGAGCAGTACTTC. Protein: CASSLVGGTQPYEQYF.

This chain connects TRBV3-1 to TRBJ1-1; D uncertain. The germline V gene encodes CDR1 LGHDT and CDR2 YNNKEL (reference sequence). This CDR3 spans 14 amino acids. V dropped 2 bases and J dropped 2 bases, with 9 bases sitting between them. CDR3 in DNA: TGTGCCAGCAGCCAACAGGAGGGAAACACTGAAGCTTTCTTT. Translation: CASSQQEGNTEAFF.

This clonotype was counted between two and nine times. The chain joins TRBV7-3 to TRBJ1-2; no reliable D call. The CDR3 is 15 amino acids. Germline V CDR1 and CDR2: SGHTA, FQGTGA. Trimming pared 1 base from V and 5 bases from J, leaving 14 bases between. CDR3 sequence reads: CASSLRRTGGYGYTF. DNA of the CDR3: TGTGCCAGCAGCTTAAGAAGGACCGGCGGGTATGGCTACACCTTC.

This clonotype appeared many times. V and J are TRBV3-1 and TRBJ2-3; no clear D. Trimming took off 4 bases at V and 6 bases at J, with 8 bases between the two ends. This CDR3 spans 12 amino acids. Germline V gene data show CDR1 as LGHDT and CDR2 as YNNKEL (reference sequence). CDR3 loop: CASSPTADTQYF. CDR3 nucleotide sequence: TGTGCCAGCAGCCCCACCGCCGATACGCAGTATTTT.

V gene TRBV4-2 combines with J gene TRBJ2-1, with D possibly matching TRBD2 (6 bases). Germline V lookup: CDR1 LGHNA, CDR2 YNFKEQ. The CDR3 spans 17 residues. Trimming left V 3 bases short and J 0 bases short, with 15 bases between. CDR3 in DNA: TGTGCCAGCAGCCAGTGGGGGACTGACAGCTCCTACAATGAGCAGTTCTTC. Translating it yields CASSQWGTDSSYNEQFF.

The chain has TRBV6-5 and TRBJ2-3; no reliable D call. The CDR3 spans 15 residues. Per the germline V gene, CDR1 is MNHEY and CDR2 is SVGAGI. The ends were cut back, 4 bases at V and 6 bases at J, with 17 bases in the middle. The CDR3 bases are TGTGCCAGCAGTTTAGTGGGTGTTGGGAAGGATACGCAGTATTTT. Translation gives CASSLVGVGKDTQYF.

This clonotype was recorded many times. The chain recombines TRBV28 with TRBJ2-7; no clear D gene. The CDR3 has 12 amino acids. Trimming cost V 6 bases and J 0 bases, with 6 bases left between them. The germline V gene has CDR1 MDHEN and CDR2 SYDVKM. CDR3 sequence: CASSLNSYEQYF. The CDR3, as DNA: TGTGCCAGCAGCTTAAACTCCTACGAGCAGTACTTC.

Only a few counts were recorded for this clonotype. This sequence joins TRBV27 and TRBJ2-7, with D perhaps matching TRBD1 or TRBD2 (5 bases each). The V gene lost 6 bases and the J gene lost 4 bases, with 19 bases spanning the gap. The CDR3 is 15 amino acids. CDR1 is MNHEY and CDR2 is SMNVEV in the germline V gene (reference sequence). In DNA form, the CDR3 reads TGTGCCAGCAGCTTTCGCCGGGACGCCGAGTACGAGCAGTACTTC. Amino acid sequence: CASSFRRDAEYEQYF.

The chain is built from TRBV18 and TRBJ2-2, with D perhaps matching TRBD1 or TRBD2 (5 bases each). From germline, CDR1 is KGHSH and CDR2 LQKENI. CDR3 length: 16 amino acids. The V end lost 6 bases, the J end lost 2 bases, and 16 bases lay between the germline ends. The CDR3 sequence: CASSPGGALNTGELFF. The CDR3 nucleotides are TGTGCCAGCTCTCCTGGGGGAGCGTTAAACACCGGGGAGCTGTTTTTT. Full variable domain (outside the CDR3, taken from reference TRBV18 and TRBJ2-2): NAGVMQNPRHLVRRRGQEARLRCSPMKGHSHVYWYRQLPEEGLKFMVYLQKENIIDESGMPKERFSAEFPKEGPSILRIQQVVRGDSAAYFCASSPGGALNTGELFFGEGSRLTVL.

The chain employs TRBV3-1 and TRBJ2-3; D uncertain. The germline CDR1 and CDR2 sequences are LGHDT and YNNKEL (reference sequence). Trimming took off 3 bases at V and 1 base at J, with 17 bases between the two ends. This CDR3 has 17 residues. The CDR3 nucleotides read TGTGCCAGCAGCCACGGCGGAGCAGTTCGAGGCACAGATACGCAGTATTTT. Translating gives CASSHGGAVRGTDTQYF.

This clonotype has a handful of counts. The CDR3 here is CAWSVLSGSTDTQYF. In DNA, the CDR3 is TGTGCCTGGAGTGTATTAAGCGGGAGCACAGATACGCAGTATTTT. The chain carries TRBV30 and TRBJ2-3; TRBD2 is a possible D gene (6 bases). The CDR3 spans 15 residues. Germline assignment: CDR1 GTSNPN and CDR2 SVGIG (reference sequence). The V end lost 0 bases, the J end lost 0 bases, and 10 bases lay between the germline ends.

This clonotype was seen repeatedly, ten times or more. The chain carries TRBV12-3 or TRBV12-4 and TRBJ1-1; D is ambiguous. The CDR3 sequence is 14 residues long. V was trimmed by 7 bases and J by 1 base, leaving 13 bases between them. CDR3 sequence: CASTLSVGNTEAFF. CDR3 nucleotides: TGTGCCAGCACTTTGTCGGTGGGGAACACTGAAGCTTTCTTT.